These 28 T cell receptor beta chains share one sample of origin, sequenced in a study of blood T cell repertoires in COVID-19. TCRdb's table, derived via immunoSEQ multiplex PCR, lists solely in-frame clones and lacks some. The top ten clones hold 9.5% to 15% of a sample with about 240,000 clones, around 83% of them seen once. The sequencing sample was made of peripheral blood. These receptors were taken from a woman aged 55 to 70 with active or convalescent COVID-19.

The rearrangement uses TRBV6-6 and TRBJ1-4, with D tentatively TRBD1 (6 bases). This CDR3 comprises 15 residues. V was cut by 6 bases and J by 3 bases, with 14 bases left in between. Germline V gene data show CDR1 as MNHNY and CDR2 as SVGAGI (reference sequence). CDR3 sequence reads: CASRSGGASNEKLFF. The CDR3 nucleotides are TGTGCCAGCAGGTCTGGGGGCGCGTCTAATGAAAAACTGTTTTTT.

As DNA, the CDR3 is TGTGCCAGCAGTTTATTGTCTACCCAAGAGACCCAGTACTTC. Translation gives CASSLLSTQETQYF. This chain uses TRBV27 with TRBJ2-5; D not resolved. V dropped 1 base and J dropped 1 base, with 7 bases sitting between them. Germline CDR1 and CDR2: MNHEY and SMNVEV (reference sequence). The CDR3 consists of 14 residues.

The chain carries TRBV6-1 and TRBJ2-5, with 13 nucleotides matching TRBD2. V trimming: 2 bases; J trimming: 5 bases; junction bases outside the gene matches: 5. This CDR3 has 16 residues. The germline V gene encodes CDR1 MNHNS and CDR2 SASEGT. CDR3 DNA: TGTGCCAGCAGTGAACGACTAGCGGGGGGCCGGGAGACCCAGTACTTC. Translating it yields CASSERLAGGRETQYF.

The genes are TRBV6-5 and TRBJ2-3; TRBD2 matches at 10 bases. CDR3 length equals 15 residues. Germline trimming cut 6 bases from V and 2 bases from J; bases unmatched to any gene: 5. Per the germline V gene, CDR1 is MNHEY and CDR2 is SVGAGI. For the CDR3, the DNA is TGTGCCAGCAGACGGACTAGCGGTTCCACAGATACGCAGTATTTT. Its translation is CASRRTSGSTDTQYF.

The genes are TRBV27 and TRBJ2-6, with 7 bases that match TRBD1. CDR3 length equals 17 residues. Germline CDR1 MNHEY, CDR2 SMNVEV (reference sequence). The junction had 7 bases not matched to a gene; V was cut back by 5 bases and J by 0 bases. The chain's CDR3 is CASSGGQFSSGANVLTF. The CDR3 bases are TGTGCCAGCAGTGGGGGACAGTTTTCCTCTGGGGCCAACGTCCTGACTTTC.

This clone was seen just once. V is TRBV6-1 and J is TRBJ2-3; 7 bases agree with TRBD1. The CDR3 extends over 15 amino acids. Trimming cost V 2 bases and J 1 base; bases outside gene matches: 3. Per germline, CDR1 MNHNS and CDR2 SASEGT. The CDR3 protein is CASSENRGGTDTQYF. CDR3 DNA: TGTGCCAGCAGTGAAAACAGGGGTGGCACAGATACGCAGTATTTT.

Here the CDR3 DNA reads TGTGCCAGCACAACGACAGGGGGCGCAAGGGAGGCTTTCTTT. This sequence encodes CASTTTGGAREAFF. The chain couples TRBV27 to TRBJ1-1, with 10 nucleotides matching TRBD1. With 7 bases clipped from V and 11 bases from J, the junction kept 13 bases outside the gene matches. The CDR3 totals 14 residues. Germline CDR1 and CDR2: MNHEY and SMNVEV (reference sequence).

This chain connects TRBV11-3 to TRBJ2-1; 8 positions agree with TRBD1. The ends lost 5 bases at V and 10 bases at J; junction bases unmatched: 16. This CDR3 spans 16 amino acids. Germline CDR1 reads SGHNT; CDR2 reads YENEEA. The CDR3 bases are TGTGCCAGCAGCCGAAGAACCACCCAGGGGGCTGGGGAGCAGTTCTTC. Protein: CASSRRTTQGAGEQFF.

The chain is built from TRBV5-1 and TRBJ2-3; possibly TRBD1 for D (6 bases). Deletions cut 4 bases from V and 3 bases from J, with 15 bases between. The CDR3 runs 15 residues. CDR1 is SGHRS, CDR2 YFSETQ, per germline. The CDR3, as DNA: TGCGCCAGCAGCGTCCCTCAGGGGTCGACAGATACGCAGTATTTT. Its translation is CASSVPQGSTDTQYF.

This chain uses TRBV6-2 or TRBV6-3 with TRBJ2-7; D uncertain. The CDR3 length is 12 residues. Trimming removed 0 bases at V and 4 bases at J, with 4 bases between. Germline lookup yields CDR1 MNHEY and CDR2 SVGEGT. CDR3 nucleotides: TGTGCCAGCAGTTACTCGTATTACGAGCAGTACTTC. It codes for CASSYSYYEQYF.

The chain is built from TRBV5-1 and TRBJ2-2, with D tentatively TRBD2 (5 bases). Deletions cut 1 base from V and 0 bases from J, with 7 bases between. CDR3 size: 15 residues. Germline V gene sequence: CDR1 SGHRS, CDR2 YFSETQ. CDR3 residues: CASSLRAANTGELFF. CDR3 coding DNA: TGCGCCAGCAGCTTGCGAGCGGCGAACACCGGGGAGCTGTTTTTT.

The chain couples TRBV6-5 to TRBJ2-1; 7 bases align to TRBD1. V was pared by 6 bases and J by 12 bases, with 14 bases of the junction left unmatched. CDR1 and CDR2 (germline): MNHEY, SVGAGI. The CDR3 consists of 14 residues. The CDR3 loop reads CASSLRTGQGGQFF. CDR3 nucleotides: TGTGCCAGCAGCCTACGGACAGGCCAAGGAGGGCAGTTCTTC.

The chain couples TRBV3-1 (or the pseudogene TRBV3-2) to TRBJ2-2; no reliable D call. V was pared by 2 bases and J by 1 base, with 8 bases between. Germline V gene data show CDR1 as LGHDT and CDR2 as YNNKEL (reference sequence). The CDR3 is 15 residues long. The CDR3 loop is CASSQRGLNTGELFF. The CDR3 DNA sequence: TGTGCCAGCAGCCAACGAGGTTTGAACACCGGGGAGCTGTTTTTT.

The CDR3 DNA reads TGTGCCAGCAGCCTCGGGGGTAGTAGGGGCTACACCTTC. Protein sequence: CASSLGGSRGYTF. J is TRBJ1-2 and V is TRBV27; TRBD1 is a possible D gene (5 bases). Germline V gives CDR1 MNHEY, CDR2 SMNVEV (reference sequence). V shed 6 bases and J shed 8 bases, with 16 bases lying between them. The CDR3 is 13 amino acids.

The J gene is TRBJ2-3, the V gene TRBV5-1; weak D call: TRBD2 (6 bases). Trimming left V 4 bases short and J 3 bases short, with 15 bases between. CDR3 size: 15 residues. Per germline, CDR1 SGHRS and CDR2 YFSETQ. The DNA of the CDR3 is TGCGCCAGCAGCCCCCCCGTCGGGACTACAGATACGCAGTATTTT. This gives the protein CASSPPVGTTDTQYF.

The chain joins TRBV2 to TRBJ1-1; 8 bases align to TRBD1. After removal of 7 bases from V and 8 bases from J, the junction contained 12 bases not matched to a gene. The germline V gene has CDR1 SNHLY and CDR2 FYNNEI. The CDR3 contains 14 residues. Here the CDR3 DNA reads TGTGCCAGCAACCTGGACAGGGTTGGGACGGAAGCTTTCTTT. It translates to CASNLDRVGTEAFF.

The chain combines TRBV7-9 with TRBJ2-4, with 10 bases aligning to TRBD2. Trimming at V came to 8 bases and at J to 9 bases, leaving 10 bases not matched to a gene. The germline gives CDR1 SEHNR, CDR2 FQNEAQ (reference sequence). The CDR3 spans 14 residues. This CDR3 is CASSGSSGGAIQYF. As DNA, the CDR3 is TGTGCCAGCTCCGGGTCAAGCGGGGGGGCCATTCAGTACTTC.

The chain uses TRBV3-1 (or the pseudogene TRBV3-2) and TRBJ1-2; D is undetermined. The CDR3 consists of 13 residues. Per the germline V gene, CDR1 is LGHDT and CDR2 is YNNKEL (reference sequence). The germline V and J ends were trimmed by 2 bases and 3 bases, with 7 bases remaining between them. CDR3 nucleotides: TGTGCCAGCAGCCAAAACCGAGACTATGGCTACACCTTC. This sequence encodes CASSQNRDYGYTF.

This clone was counted between two and nine times. The J gene is TRBJ1-2, the V gene TRBV6-5; 7 bases line up with TRBD1. The CDR3 sequence is 14 residues long. Germline CDR1 reads MNHEY; CDR2 reads SVGAGI. The V segment lost 5 bases and the J segment 0 bases; nucleotides outside the gene matches: 3. The CDR3 DNA is TGTGCCAGCAGTCAACAGGGGACTAACTATGGCTACACCTTC. As protein: CASSQQGTNYGYTF.

The gene calls are TRBV27 and TRBJ2-3, with 9 bases that match TRBD2. The CDR3 is 17 amino acids. Per germline, CDR1 MNHEY and CDR2 SMNVEV (reference sequence). The V gene end was trimmed by 1 base and the J gene end by 1 base; junction bases not matched to a gene: 6. The CDR3 loop reads CASSLLLAGYCTDTQYF. The CDR3 region has the DNA TGTGCCAGCAGTTTATTGCTAGCGGGGTATTGCACAGATACGCAGTATTTT.

This chain connects TRBV3-1 (or the pseudogene TRBV3-2) to TRBJ1-6; 9 nucleotides line up with TRBD1. V shed 3 bases and J 8 bases; nucleotides not matched to a gene: 8. Germline V gene sequence: CDR1 LGHDT, CDR2 YNNKEL (reference sequence). The CDR3 totals 16 residues. The CDR3: CASSQPGQGPHSPLHF. The CDR3 region has the DNA TGTGCCAGCAGCCAGCCGGGACAGGGACCTCATTCACCCCTCCACTTT.

This rearrangement joins TRBV7-2 to TRBJ1-6, with unresolved D. Trimming cost V 4 bases and J 2 bases, with 12 bases left between them. The CDR3 runs to 16 residues. Germline-derived CDR1 and CDR2 are SGHTA and FQGNSA. The CDR3 protein is CASSSRRSTYNSPLHF. Written as DNA, the CDR3 is TGTGCCAGCAGCTCTCGGCGGTCTACCTATAATTCACCCCTCCACTTT.

V usage is TRBV4-3 and J usage is TRBJ2-3, with D hard to call. This CDR3 contains 15 residues. CDR1 and CDR2 (germline): LGHNA, YSLEER. Trimming left V 1 base short and J 0 bases short, with 8 bases between. CDR3 coding DNA: TGCGCCAGCAGCCAAGGGAGACGGAGCACAGATACGCAGTATTTT. This gives the protein CASSQGRRSTDTQYF.

The sample holds one count of this clone. The rearrangement links TRBV29-1 to TRBJ2-5, with D perhaps TRBD1 (6 bases). The CDR3 is 14 residues long. V lost 5 bases, J lost 9 bases, and 22 bases lay in between. Germline V lookup: CDR1 SQVTM, CDR2 ANQGSEA. CDR3 DNA: TGCAGCGTTTCCCGAGACCCCCTGGGGGCGGCCCAGTACTTC. It yields the protein CSVSRDPLGAAQYF.

The J gene is TRBJ1-1, the V gene TRBV29-1, with D unclear. This CDR3 is 13 amino acids long. V lost 3 bases to trimming and J lost 2 bases, with 10 bases between them. Germline V gene data show CDR1 as SQVTM and CDR2 as ANQGSEA. CDR3 sequence (DNA): TGCAGCGTTGACCCTGTACTAAACACTGAAGCTTTCTTT. Encoded protein: CSVDPVLNTEAFF.

This clone was detected only a few times. The chain uses TRBV3-1 (or the pseudogene TRBV3-2) and TRBJ2-1; the D gene is possibly TRBD2 (6 bases). V was cut by 4 bases and J by 4 bases, with 26 bases left in between. The CDR3 has 19 amino acids. In germline, CDR1 is LGHDT, CDR2 YNNKEL (reference sequence). CDR3 region: CASSPPLSRGAQIYNEQFF. DNA for the CDR3: TGTGCCAGCAGCCCACCCCTCTCGCGGGGCGCCCAAATATACAATGAGCAGTTCTTC.

In this sample, this clone turned up a few times. J is TRBJ1-5 and V is TRBV28; tentative D call: TRBD1 (6 bases). V gave up 6 bases and J gave up 2 bases, with 17 bases separating them. CDR1 MDHEN and CDR2 SYDVKM come from the germline V gene. CDR3 length: 16 amino acids. The CDR3 DNA sequence: TGTGCCAGCAGACCTAGGGGGGGCGCGGGCAATCAGCCCCAGCATTTT. Its protein product is CASRPRGGAGNQPQHF.

The rearrangement uses TRBV18 and TRBJ1-4, with 8 bases that match TRBD1. The CDR3 has 15 residues. With V trimmed by 6 bases and J by 5 bases, 8 bases remained unmatched. Germline V CDR1 and CDR2: KGHSH, LQKENI. The CDR3 nucleotides are TGTGCCAGCTCCCCCACGGACAGGGAGAATGAAAAACTGTTTTTT. Its protein is CASSPTDRENEKLFF.